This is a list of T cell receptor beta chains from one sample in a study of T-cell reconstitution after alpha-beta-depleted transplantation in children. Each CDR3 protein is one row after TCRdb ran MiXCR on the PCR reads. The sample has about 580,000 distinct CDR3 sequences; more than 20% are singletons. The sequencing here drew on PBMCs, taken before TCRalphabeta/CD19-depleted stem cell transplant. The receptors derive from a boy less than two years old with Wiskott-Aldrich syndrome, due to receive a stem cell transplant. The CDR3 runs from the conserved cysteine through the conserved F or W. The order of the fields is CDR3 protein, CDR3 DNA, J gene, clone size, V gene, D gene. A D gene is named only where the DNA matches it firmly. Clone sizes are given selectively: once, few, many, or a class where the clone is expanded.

CASSQDQGRQYF,TGTGCCAGCAGCCAAGATCAGGGAAGGCAGTATTTT,TRBJ2-3,.,TRBV14,.
CASSLTGEAYEQYF,TGTGCCAGCAGCCTAACAGGGGAGGCCTACGAGCAGTACTTC,TRBJ2-7,.,TRBV12-3/TRBV12-4,.
CSARDRLADQETQYF,TGCAGTGCTAGAGATCGTCTGGCGGACCAAGAGACCCAGTACTTC,TRBJ2-5,.,TRBV20-1,.
CASSHRPELWLSGANVLTF,TGCGCCAGCAGCCATCGGCCGGAGTTGTGGCTGTCTGGGGCCAACGTCCTGACTTTC,TRBJ2-6,.,TRBV4-1,.
CASKRDNEQFF,TGTGCCAGCAAAAGGGATAATGAGCAGTTCTTC,TRBJ2-1,few,TRBV28,.
CASSSTGSGANGLTF,TGTGCCAGCAGCTCGACAGGGTCTGGGGCCAACGGCCTGACTTTC,TRBJ2-6,.,TRBV7-9,TRBD1
CASSLERQGWATEAFF,TGCGCCAGCAGCTTGGAAAGACAGGGGTGGGCCACTGAAGCTTTCTTT,TRBJ1-1,few,TRBV5-1,TRBD1
CASTLEPGRVTGELFF,TGCGCCAGCACGCTTGAACCCGGCCGCGTCACCGGGGAGCTGTTTTTT,TRBJ2-2,few,TRBV5-1,.
CASSEMGRGEYGYTF,TGTGCCAGCAGTGAAATGGGCAGGGGGGAGTATGGCTACACCTTC,TRBJ1-2,few,TRBV6-1,TRBD1
CASSYLSQGEETQYF,TGCGCCAGCAGCTACCTAAGCCAGGGTGAAGAGACCCAGTACTTC,TRBJ2-5,.,TRBV5-1,.
CSARPSGRAGGETQYF,TGCAGTGCTAGACCTAGCGGGAGGGCCGGGGGAGAGACCCAGTACTTC,TRBJ2-5,.,TRBV20-1,TRBD2
CASSSPGLAASYEQYF,TGTGCCAGCAGTTCCCCGGGACTAGCGGCATCCTACGAGCAGTACTTC,TRBJ2-7,few,TRBV6-2/TRBV6-3,TRBD2
CSATKDREVETQYF,TGCAGTGCTACGAAGGACAGGGAAGTGGAGACCCAGTACTTC,TRBJ2-5,.,TRBV20-1,TRBD1
CASRSLAANEQFF,TGTGCCAGCAGGTCGCTAGCGGCCAATGAGCAGTTCTTC,TRBJ2-1,.,TRBV6-2/TRBV6-3,TRBD2
CSVDLAGGNEQFF,TGCAGCGTAGACTTAGCGGGAGGCAATGAGCAGTTCTTC,TRBJ2-1,.,TRBV29-1,TRBD2
CASRGPLAGDTQYF,TGCGCCAGCAGGGGACCTCTAGCTGGAGATACGCAGTATTTT,TRBJ2-3,many,TRBV10-1,.
CATSDSRLAGYNEQFF,TGTGCCACCAGTGATTCTAGACTAGCGGGGTACAATGAGCAGTTCTTC,TRBJ2-1,few,TRBV24-1,TRBD2
CAISPTVSGDNEQFF,TGTGCCATCAGCCCAACAGTTAGCGGGGATAATGAGCAGTTCTTC,TRBJ2-1,few,TRBV10-3,TRBD2
CSADGWGRGTGTDTQYF,TGCAGTGCCGACGGCTGGGGGCGCGGGACGGGCACAGATACGCAGTATTTT,TRBJ2-3,many,TRBV20-1,.
CATSRDQLAGRDYNEQFF,TGTGCCACCAGCAGAGATCAGTTAGCGGGACGGGACTACAATGAGCAGTTCTTC,TRBJ2-1,.,TRBV15,TRBD2
CASSYLAGDFGNEQFF,TGCGCCAGCAGCTACTTAGCGGGAGATTTCGGCAATGAGCAGTTCTTC,TRBJ2-1,.,TRBV5-1,TRBD2
CASSQGPPVSGANVLTF,TGTGCCAGCAGCCAAGGCCCCCCGGTCTCTGGGGCCAACGTCCTGACTTTC,TRBJ2-6,.,TRBV3-1,.
CASSPGRQGVYDEQFF,TGTGCCAGTAGTCCAGGGCGGCAGGGAGTTTACGATGAGCAGTTCTTC,TRBJ2-1,few,TRBV19,.
CASSLRQGANSPLHF,TGTGCCAGCAGCCTCCGACAGGGGGCAAATTCACCCCTCCACTTT,TRBJ1-6,.,TRBV7-2,TRBD1
CASSPGGGVGQETQYF,TGCGCCAGCAGCCCCGGCGGGGGCGTAGGCCAAGAGACCCAGTACTTC,TRBJ2-5,.,TRBV5-1,.
CASSLVGFSYEQYF,TGCGCCAGCAGCTTGGTAGGGTTCTCCTACGAGCAGTACTTC,TRBJ2-7,.,TRBV5-1,.
CASSTLLTGELFF,TGTGCCAGCAGCACACTCTTAACCGGGGAGCTGTTTTTT,TRBJ2-2,.,TRBV12-3/TRBV12-4,.
CASIRQGNTGELFF,TGTGCCAGCATACGACAGGGGAACACCGGGGAGCTGTTTTTT,TRBJ2-2,.,TRBV5-6,TRBD1
CAISGTSGTAYNEQFF,TGTGCCATCAGCGGGACTAGCGGGACGGCATACAATGAGCAGTTCTTC,TRBJ2-1,few,TRBV10-3,TRBD2
CASSQDRIPPGKQFF,TGCGCCAGCAGCCAAGATAGGATCCCACCTGGTAAGCAGTTCTTC,TRBJ2-1,.,TRBV4-1,.
CASRRDEKLFF,TGTGCCAGCAGAAGGGATGAAAAACTGTTTTTT,TRBJ1-4,.,TRBV12-3/TRBV12-4,.
CASSLWTGESPLHF,TGTGCCAGCAGTTTATGGACCGGCGAGTCACCCCTCCACTTT,TRBJ1-6,.,TRBV28,.
CASIWGRDTGELFF,TGTGCCAGCATCTGGGGGAGGGACACCGGGGAGCTGTTTTTT,TRBJ2-2,few,TRBV6-1,TRBD2
CATSDSLAGHTDTQYF,TGTGCCACCAGTGACTCACTAGCGGGACACACAGATACGCAGTATTTT,TRBJ2-3,few,TRBV24-1,TRBD2
CATGDGGPSGANVLTF,TGTGCCACCGGAGACGGAGGACCCTCTGGGGCCAACGTCCTGACTTTC,TRBJ2-6,.,TRBV10-3,.
CASSPETSGASYEQYF,TGCGCCAGCAGCCCCGAGACTAGCGGGGCCTCCTACGAGCAGTACTTC,TRBJ2-7,few,TRBV5-1,TRBD2
CASSLARDLRAFF,TGTGCCAGCAGCTTAGCGCGAGACCTTAGAGCTTTCTTT,TRBJ1-1,.,TRBV7-2,.
CSAPRTSASYEQYF,TGCAGTGCTCCCCGGACTAGCGCCTCCTACGAGCAGTACTTC,TRBJ2-7,.,TRBV20-1,TRBD2
CASSLRGTSGNEQFF,TGCGCCAGCAGCTTGAGGGGGACTAGCGGCAATGAGCAGTTCTTC,TRBJ2-1,.,TRBV5-1,TRBD2
CASSLNIQGGELFF,TGCGCCAGCAGCTTGAACATTCAAGGCGGGGAGCTGTTTTTT,TRBJ2-2,few,TRBV5-1,.
CASSLGTQGYGYTF,TGTGCCAGCAGTTTAGGGACGCAGGGCTATGGCTACACCTTC,TRBJ1-2,.,TRBV12-3/TRBV12-4,.